This T cell receptor (beta chain) was sequenced for a study of identical twins. Template switching added a universal primer site, and cDNA bore unique molecular identifiers. TCRdb re-called the 5' RACE reads with MiXCR, one entry per CDR3 protein. The sample lists approximately 600,000 distinct CDR3 sequences, roughly 7.1% occurring once. Of note for this clonotype: Its matching antigen is unknown.

Study-level findings and limits: Reduced insertions were recorded for abundant cord blood beta clonotypes, with no such pattern in memory repertoires.

The same sample was also studied in work on yellow fever vaccine responses in identical twins.

Sequencing used PBMCs. This TCR derives from a woman between 18 and 30 years old in good health.

The CDR3, as DNA: TGCAGTGCTAGAGTGGACAGGGGTCTTGCCTACGAGCAGTACGTC. Its protein is CSARVDRGLAYEQYV. This chain uses TRBV20-1 with TRBJ2-7; 9 bases fit TRBD1. The CDR3 length is 15 residues. Germline values: CDR1 DFQATT, CDR2 SNEGSKA (reference sequence). J lost 2 bases, V lost 1 base, and 6 bases had no gene match.